A single sample is the source of the 3 T cell receptor beta chains below, sequenced in a study of T cell repertoires in cytomegalovirus infection. TCRdb analysed the reads with MiXCR anew, one entry per CDR3 protein. The sample comprises approximately 150,000 distinct CDR3 sequences, approximately 17% of which are singletons, and roughly a sixth rests with the top ten. Sample: CD8+ T cells from PBMCs. The receptors come from a human donor in good health (CMV status not recorded). Some clones in this sample may be carry-over from other donors' samples.

This chain joins TRBV6-2 or TRBV6-3 and TRBJ2-7, with TRBD1 matching 7 bases. V was pared by 0 bases and J by 10 bases, with 6 bases of the junction left unmatched. This CDR3 contains 13 residues. CDR1 and CDR2 from the germline V gene are MNHEY and SVGEGT. DNA for the CDR3: TGTGCCAGCAGTTACTCGGGGACAGCGAGCCAGTACTTC. Protein sequence: CASSYSGTASQYF.

Judged by abundance, this clonotype is large (0.1 to 1%). The chain links TRBV12-3 or TRBV12-4 to TRBJ1-5; TRBD1 agrees at 7 bases. CDR3 length equals 13 residues. V lost 7 bases, J lost 4 bases, and 4 bases stayed unmatched. The CDR3 spells CASTPTGNQPQHF. In DNA, the CDR3 is TGTGCCAGCACCCCGACAGGGAATCAGCCCCAGCATTTT.

This clonotype turned up a few times. The chain has TRBV12-3 or TRBV12-4 and TRBJ2-1, with D perhaps assigned TRBD1 or TRBD2 (5 bases each). Trimming took off 7 bases at V and 8 bases at J, with 18 bases between the two ends. The CDR3 spans 14 residues. The DNA of the CDR3 is TGTGCCAGCATCCAGGGCCCCGAGGGTGATGAGCAGTTCTTC. Translating gives CASIQGPEGDEQFF.